This record covers a single TCR beta chain. Its antigen is unknown. The CDR3 sequence is 17 residues long. Germline lookup yields CDR1 SGHNT and CDR2 YYREEE (reference sequence). Carrying UMI labels, the TRB cDNA libraries were prepared through 5' RACE. TCRdb reprocessed the 5' RACE reads and stores each CDR3 protein as one record, lacking DNA. The sample totals some 130,000 distinct CDR3 sequences; its top ten clones hold roughly 0.41%. The data stem from a study of CXCR3-negative and CXCR3-positive naive CD8 T cells. Overall study results and limits: Comparison of naive cells showed more hydrophobic TRB CDR3s in CXCR3-positive than in CXCR3-negative naive cells. Relative to memory CD8+ cells, whose diversity was much lower, both naive subsets had comparably high diversity.

Sequenced input: naive CXCR3+ CD8+ T cells from blood. The subset here: CD45RO-CCR7+CD27+CD95- naive CD8+ T cells expressing CXCR3 (TNR3+). The J gene is TRBJ2-5, the V gene TRBV5-4; TCRdb returns TRBD1, unconfirmable since there is no DNA. The receptor's source is a human donor in good health. Some clones in this sample may be carry-over from other donors' samples. CDR3 amino acids: CASSSMTGGPPQETQYF.